Each of the 26 T cell receptor beta chains below was sequenced from the same sample in a study of T cell responses to AZD1222 COVID-19 vaccine. Assay used: immunoSEQ multiplex PCR; TCRdb lists only in-frame clones, some missing. There are roughly 100,000 clones in the sample; under 90% occur only once, and approximately 5% lies in the top ten. The sequenced sample was peripheral blood, obtained on day 0 of AZD1222 vaccination. Receptors originate from an adult in good health.

V gene TRBV2 combines with J gene TRBJ1-5; the D gene is possibly TRBD1 (5 bases). The CDR3 is 14 residues long. V shed 4 bases and J shed 5 bases, with 12 bases lying between them. Germline V lookup: CDR1 SNHLY, CDR2 FYNNEI. The CDR3 DNA follows: TGTGCCAGCAGTGGCAGGGAGGGATATCAGCCCCAGCATTTT. It specifies CASSGREGYQPQHF.

The genes are TRBV11-1 and TRBJ2-5; D is possibly TRBD2 (5 bases). V lost 6 bases and J lost 5, with 16 bases in between. Germline V gene sequence: CDR1 SGHAT, CDR2 FQDESV (reference sequence). The CDR3 is 14 residues long. For the CDR3, the DNA is TGTGCCAGCAGAGTCGGCAGCCGAGGGGAGACCCAGTACTTC. As protein: CASRVGSRGETQYF. The full variable domain, with the rest looked up from reference TRBV11-1 and TRBJ2-5, is EAEVAQSPRYKITEKSQAVAFWCDPISGHATLYWYRQILGQGPELLVQFQDESVVDDSQLPKDRFSAERLKGVDSTLKIQPAELGDSAMYLCASRVGSRGETQYFGPGTRLLVL.

This clone was seen a single time. The V gene is TRBV5-1, the J gene TRBJ2-2, with unresolved D. The V and J ends lost 4 bases and 4 bases respectively, with 11 bases between them. The germline V gene has CDR1 SGHRS and CDR2 YFSETQ. The CDR3 runs 14 residues. CDR3 bases: TGCGCCAGCAGCCCTATGGGAAGCACCGGGGAGCTGTTTTTT. This sequence encodes CASSPMGSTGELFF.

The J gene is TRBJ1-1, the V gene TRBV6-5, with D uncertain. V gave up 11 bases and J gave up 9 bases, with 13 bases separating them. Germline assignment: CDR1 MNHEY and CDR2 SVGAGI. The CDR3 totals 10 residues. In nucleotides, the CDR3 is TGTGCCTCTAAAGGATGGAAAGCTTTCTTT. Its translation is CASKGWKAFF.

The chain links TRBV6-5 to TRBJ1-5; 7 positions match TRBD1. CDR1 and CDR2 from the germline V gene are MNHEY and SVGAGI. The length of the CDR3 is 15 residues. The junction had 17 bases not matched to a gene; V was cut back by 8 bases and J by 10 bases. The CDR3 protein is CASGSGQAPVSPQHF. The CDR3 DNA is TGTGCCAGCGGCTCTGGACAGGCACCGGTTAGCCCCCAGCATTTT.

This chain connects TRBV2 to TRBJ2-7, with 9 bases fitting TRBD2. This CDR3 contains 13 residues. Germline CDR1 SNHLY, CDR2 FYNNEI. V gave up 6 bases and J gave up 2 bases; unmatched junction bases: 2. As DNA, the CDR3 is TGTGCCAGCAGGACTAGCGGAACCTACGAGCAGTACTTC. It yields the protein CASRTSGTYEQYF.

V gene TRBV9 combines with J gene TRBJ2-7; D unclear. This CDR3 is 14 amino acids long. Between the trimmed V and J ends, which lost 0 bases and 1 base, there was a span of 8 bases. CDR1 and CDR2 (germline): SGDLS, YYNGEE. Here the CDR3 reads CASSVGSESYEQYF. In nucleotides, the CDR3 is TGTGCCAGCAGCGTAGGTTCAGAATCCTACGAGCAGTACTTC.

The V and J genes are TRBV3-1 (or the pseudogene TRBV3-2) and TRBJ1-2; 10 positions agree with TRBD1. The germline V gene has CDR1 LGHDT and CDR2 YNNKEL (reference sequence). V lost 3 bases to trimming and J lost 3 bases; unmatched junction nucleotides: 13. This CDR3 region has 18 residues. The CDR3 is CASSHPGQGSPRDYGYTF. CDR3 coding DNA: TGTGCCAGCAGCCACCCGGGACAGGGGAGCCCTAGAGACTATGGCTACACCTTC.

The chain has TRBV5-1 and TRBJ2-7; 10 positions match TRBD1. CDR3 length: 15 residues. The V gene end was trimmed by 4 bases and the J gene end by 2 bases; junction bases not matched to a gene: 6. Germline V gives CDR1 SGHRS, CDR2 YFSETQ. For the CDR3, the DNA is TGCGCCAGCAGCCCCCAAGGACAGGGGGCCTACGAGCAGTACTTC. Protein product: CASSPQGQGAYEQYF.

The V call is TRBV14, the J call TRBJ2-5, with D unresolved. The V and J ends lost 1 base and 4 bases respectively, with 1 base between them. Germline-derived CDR1 and CDR2 are SGHDN and FVKESK. CDR3 size: 11 residues. In nucleotides, the CDR3 is TGTGCCAGCAGCCAAGTAGAGACCCAGTACTTC. This translates into CASSQVETQYF.

The V call is TRBV10-3, the J call TRBJ2-5; D not resolved. Per the germline V gene, CDR1 is ENHRY and CDR2 is SYGVKD. Between the trimmed V and J ends, which lost 4 bases and 5 bases, there was a span of 14 bases. The CDR3 is 14 residues long. CDR3 DNA sequence: TGTGCCATCAGTGGGACCTTATTACCGGAGACCCAGTACTTC. Translated, it gives CAISGTLLPETQYF.

The chain links TRBV7-9 to TRBJ2-3; unclear D gene. The germline V gene encodes CDR1 SEHNR and CDR2 FQNEAQ (reference sequence). The V end was cut by 1 base, the J end by 1 base, with 0 bases between. This CDR3 has 12 amino acids. For the CDR3, the DNA is TGTGCCAGCAGCTTAGGCACAGATACGCAGTATTTT. Protein product: CASSLGTDTQYF.

This rearrangement joins TRBV5-6 to TRBJ1-4, with D perhaps matching TRBD1 (5 bases). The V and J ends lost 4 bases and 0 bases respectively, with 13 bases between them. The CDR3 extends over 16 amino acids. Germline V lookup: CDR1 SGHDT, CDR2 YYEEEE. The DNA of the CDR3 is TGTGCCAGCAGCCTGATCAGGGATACAACTAATGAAAAACTGTTTTTT. It specifies CASSLIRDTTNEKLFF. Supplemented by reference TRBV5-6 and TRBJ1-4, the full variable domain reads DAGVTQSPTHLIKTRGQQVTLRCSPKSGHDTVSWYQQALGQGPQFIFQYYEEEERQRGNFPDRFSGHQFPNYSSELNVNALLLGDSALYLCASSLIRDTTNEKLFFGSGTQLSVL.

The gene calls are TRBV10-1 and TRBJ2-1; no clear D gene. Germline V gene lookup returns CDR1 WNHNN and CDR2 SYGVQD (reference sequence). This CDR3 is 13 amino acids long. Between the trimmed V and J ends, which lost 9 bases and 9 bases, there was a span of 18 bases. The CDR3 here is CASSGFSNGEQFF. As DNA, the CDR3 is TGCGCCAGTTCGGGCTTCTCAAACGGTGAGCAGTTCTTC.

This clone appeared a single time. The V and J genes are TRBV6-5 and TRBJ2-2; D is possibly TRBD2 (5 bases). The CDR3 sequence is 14 residues long. Germline V gives CDR1 MNHEY, CDR2 SVGAGI. V lost 0 bases and J lost 5, with 7 bases in between. CDR3 nucleotides: TGTGCCAGCAGTTACTCTTGGAGGACCGGGGAGCTGTTTTTT. It yields the protein CASSYSWRTGELFF.

CDR3 nucleotide sequence: TGTGCCAGCAGTGGGACGTTGAACTATGGCTACACCTTC. Translation: CASSGTLNYGYTF. The rearrangement links TRBV12-3 or TRBV12-4 to TRBJ1-2; D is possibly TRBD1 (5 bases). V was clipped by 5 bases and J by 2 bases, with 9 bases between them. This CDR3 spans 13 amino acids.

This clone was seen only a few times. This rearrangement joins TRBV6-2 or TRBV6-3 to TRBJ1-1; 7 bases map to TRBD1. The CDR3 runs 15 residues. From germline, CDR1 is MNHEY and CDR2 SVGEGT. J was trimmed by 1 base and V by 5 bases; bases with no gene match: 7. CDR3 residues: CASSGPTGRNTEAFF. In nucleotides, the CDR3 is TGTGCCAGCAGTGGTCCGACAGGGCGGAACACTGAAGCTTTCTTT.

This chain joins TRBV4-1 and TRBJ1-3; maybe TRBD1 (5 bases). CDR3 length: 15 amino acids. Germline assignment: CDR1 MGHRA and CDR2 YSYEKL. Between the trimmed V and J ends, which lost 4 bases and 8 bases, there was a span of 18 bases. The CDR3 coding sequence is TGCGCCAGCAGCCGAGAGGTTTCAGGGAGAGACACCATATATTTT. Its protein is CASSREVSGRDTIYF.

The rearrangement links TRBV29-1 to TRBJ2-7; D not resolved. Germline V gene data show CDR1 as SQVTM and CDR2 as ANQGSEA. There are 12 residues in the CDR3. V was shortened by 3 bases and J by 3 bases, with 9 bases between the two germline ends. DNA of the CDR3: TGCAGCGTTGATTTTGGTGACTACGAGCAGTACTTC. This translates into CSVDFGDYEQYF.

The chain uses TRBV11-2 and TRBJ2-7; 11 bases align to TRBD2. Germline V lookup: CDR1 SGHAT, CDR2 FQNNGV. With V trimmed by 6 bases and J by 7 bases, 8 bases remained unmatched. This CDR3 is built from 14 residues. The CDR3 spells CASRPGLAAGEQYF. CDR3 nucleotides: TGTGCCAGCAGGCCGGGACTAGCGGCTGGGGAGCAGTACTTC.

The chain joins TRBV7-2 to TRBJ2-5; unclear D gene. Per the germline V gene, CDR1 is SGHTA and CDR2 is FQGNSA. The CDR3 contains 13 residues. Between the trimmed V and J ends, which lost 1 base and 5 bases, there was a span of 8 bases. The CDR3 DNA sequence: TGTGCCAGCAGCTTAGGTATCCGTGAGACCCAGTACTTC. It encodes CASSLGIRETQYF.

The rearrangement uses TRBV9 and TRBJ1-3; D is possibly TRBD1 (6 bases). Per the germline V gene, CDR1 is SGDLS and CDR2 is YYNGEE. Trimming removed 3 bases from V and 3 bases from J, with 13 bases in between. The CDR3 extends over 15 amino acids. The CDR3 region has the DNA TGTGCCAGCAGCGCGGCCGGGACAATTGGAAACACCATATATTTT. Amino acid sequence: CASSAAGTIGNTIYF.

The chain links TRBV6-5 to TRBJ2-7; tentatively, D is TRBD2 (6 bases). CDR3 length: 14 amino acids. Germline V gene sequence: CDR1 MNHEY, CDR2 SVGAGI. The germline V and J ends were trimmed by 9 bases and 0 bases, with 15 bases remaining between them. CDR3 sequence: CASYTVGGSYEQYF. CDR3 DNA sequence: TGTGCCAGTTATACCGTGGGGGGCTCCTACGAGCAGTACTTC.

The chain uses TRBV30 and TRBJ1-1; D not resolved. Trimming took off 0 bases at V and 4 bases at J, with 12 bases between the two ends. Germline values: CDR1 GTSNPN, CDR2 SVGIG (reference sequence). This CDR3 has 14 residues. CDR3 sequence reads: CAWSVLSIGTEAFF. The CDR3 DNA follows: TGTGCCTGGAGTGTCTTATCGATCGGCACTGAAGCTTTCTTT.

V and J are TRBV7-9 and TRBJ1-2; 8 bases agree with TRBD1. CDR1 and CDR2 from the germline V gene are SEHNR and FQNEAQ (reference sequence). The CDR3 has 14 amino acids. V was clipped by 4 bases and J by 3 bases; unmatched bases: 4. CDR3 sequence (DNA): TGTGCCAGCAGCTCAGGGACAGGCCACTATGGCTACACCTTC. Its protein product is CASSSGTGHYGYTF.

This chain links TRBV6-6 with TRBJ1-6; D is unclear. Deletions cut 2 bases from V and 7 bases from J, with 9 bases between. Germline CDR1 is MNHNY and CDR2 is SVGAGI (reference sequence). The CDR3 is 14 residues long. CDR3 sequence reads: CASSYGETNSPLHF. In DNA, the CDR3 is TGTGCCAGCAGTTACGGGGAGACAAATTCACCCCTCCACTTT.